This T cell receptor beta chain was obtained from a study of control samples from healthy donors and cancer patients. This CDR3 is 14 amino acids long. Germline CDR1 SGHRS, CDR2 YFSETQ. The data were produced by immunoSEQ multiplex PCR, yet TCRdb's version contains in-frame clones alone and is incomplete. This table has approximately 110,000 clones, just over 90% appearing once. As to this clone: Relative to the germline gene, one junction end is altered; a read error may explain this.

The gene calls are TRBV5-1 and TRBJ2-4; 9 nucleotides align to TRBD1. The sequencing sample was made of blood. The origin of this receptor is a young woman in good health. This CDR3 reads CASSTPGQGNIQYF. The CDR3, as DNA: TGTGCCAGCAGCACCCCGGGACAGGGTAACATTCAGTACTTC.